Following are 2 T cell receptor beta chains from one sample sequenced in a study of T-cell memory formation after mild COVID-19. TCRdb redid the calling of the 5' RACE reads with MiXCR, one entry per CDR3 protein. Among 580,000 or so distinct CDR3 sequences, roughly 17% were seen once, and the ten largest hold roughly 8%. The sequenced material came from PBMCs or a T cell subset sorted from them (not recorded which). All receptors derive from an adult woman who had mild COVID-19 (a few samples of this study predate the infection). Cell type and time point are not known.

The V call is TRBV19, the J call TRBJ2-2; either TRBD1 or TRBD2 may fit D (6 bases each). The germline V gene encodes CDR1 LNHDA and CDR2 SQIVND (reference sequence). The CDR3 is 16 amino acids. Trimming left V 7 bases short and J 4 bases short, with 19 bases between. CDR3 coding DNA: TGTGCCAGTACCCTAGGGGGAGGCGGCGGCACCGGGGAGCTGTTTTTT. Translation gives CASTLGGGGGTGELFF.

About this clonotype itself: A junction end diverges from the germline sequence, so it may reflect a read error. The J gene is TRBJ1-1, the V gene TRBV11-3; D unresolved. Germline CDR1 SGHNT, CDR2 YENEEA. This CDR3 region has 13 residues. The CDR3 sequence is CATSEGIVPEAFF. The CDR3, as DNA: TGTGCCACCAGCGAAGGGATTGTACCTGAAGCTTTCTTT.